This T cell receptor beta chain is from a study of cytomegalovirus exposure and HLA in healthy donors. Broader study findings: Being indistinguishable, some V segments were excluded, TRBV6-2 and TRBV6-3 among them. Cytomegalovirus-associated TCR beta chains were listed, numbering 164.

The PCR used 60 Vbeta and 13 Jbeta primers. Here immunoSEQ multiplex PCR was the method, and the copy in TCRdb shows in-frame clones only, minus some. The sample records 150,000 to 200,000 clones, around 78% being singletons. As concerns this clone: Its antigen is still unknown.

The germline CDR1 and CDR2 sequences are GTSNPN and SVGIG (reference sequence). Trimming pared 5 bases from V and 11 bases from J, leaving 15 bases between. The length of the CDR3 is 12 residues. The sample was PBMCs. The chain employs TRBV30 and TRBJ1-4; tentative D call: TRBD1 (5 bases). This sequence originates from a woman in her thirties in good health and CMV-seropositive. In DNA, the CDR3 is TGTGCCTGGGCCCCTCTAGGGGCCAAACTGTTTTTT. Amino acids: CAWAPLGAKLFF.